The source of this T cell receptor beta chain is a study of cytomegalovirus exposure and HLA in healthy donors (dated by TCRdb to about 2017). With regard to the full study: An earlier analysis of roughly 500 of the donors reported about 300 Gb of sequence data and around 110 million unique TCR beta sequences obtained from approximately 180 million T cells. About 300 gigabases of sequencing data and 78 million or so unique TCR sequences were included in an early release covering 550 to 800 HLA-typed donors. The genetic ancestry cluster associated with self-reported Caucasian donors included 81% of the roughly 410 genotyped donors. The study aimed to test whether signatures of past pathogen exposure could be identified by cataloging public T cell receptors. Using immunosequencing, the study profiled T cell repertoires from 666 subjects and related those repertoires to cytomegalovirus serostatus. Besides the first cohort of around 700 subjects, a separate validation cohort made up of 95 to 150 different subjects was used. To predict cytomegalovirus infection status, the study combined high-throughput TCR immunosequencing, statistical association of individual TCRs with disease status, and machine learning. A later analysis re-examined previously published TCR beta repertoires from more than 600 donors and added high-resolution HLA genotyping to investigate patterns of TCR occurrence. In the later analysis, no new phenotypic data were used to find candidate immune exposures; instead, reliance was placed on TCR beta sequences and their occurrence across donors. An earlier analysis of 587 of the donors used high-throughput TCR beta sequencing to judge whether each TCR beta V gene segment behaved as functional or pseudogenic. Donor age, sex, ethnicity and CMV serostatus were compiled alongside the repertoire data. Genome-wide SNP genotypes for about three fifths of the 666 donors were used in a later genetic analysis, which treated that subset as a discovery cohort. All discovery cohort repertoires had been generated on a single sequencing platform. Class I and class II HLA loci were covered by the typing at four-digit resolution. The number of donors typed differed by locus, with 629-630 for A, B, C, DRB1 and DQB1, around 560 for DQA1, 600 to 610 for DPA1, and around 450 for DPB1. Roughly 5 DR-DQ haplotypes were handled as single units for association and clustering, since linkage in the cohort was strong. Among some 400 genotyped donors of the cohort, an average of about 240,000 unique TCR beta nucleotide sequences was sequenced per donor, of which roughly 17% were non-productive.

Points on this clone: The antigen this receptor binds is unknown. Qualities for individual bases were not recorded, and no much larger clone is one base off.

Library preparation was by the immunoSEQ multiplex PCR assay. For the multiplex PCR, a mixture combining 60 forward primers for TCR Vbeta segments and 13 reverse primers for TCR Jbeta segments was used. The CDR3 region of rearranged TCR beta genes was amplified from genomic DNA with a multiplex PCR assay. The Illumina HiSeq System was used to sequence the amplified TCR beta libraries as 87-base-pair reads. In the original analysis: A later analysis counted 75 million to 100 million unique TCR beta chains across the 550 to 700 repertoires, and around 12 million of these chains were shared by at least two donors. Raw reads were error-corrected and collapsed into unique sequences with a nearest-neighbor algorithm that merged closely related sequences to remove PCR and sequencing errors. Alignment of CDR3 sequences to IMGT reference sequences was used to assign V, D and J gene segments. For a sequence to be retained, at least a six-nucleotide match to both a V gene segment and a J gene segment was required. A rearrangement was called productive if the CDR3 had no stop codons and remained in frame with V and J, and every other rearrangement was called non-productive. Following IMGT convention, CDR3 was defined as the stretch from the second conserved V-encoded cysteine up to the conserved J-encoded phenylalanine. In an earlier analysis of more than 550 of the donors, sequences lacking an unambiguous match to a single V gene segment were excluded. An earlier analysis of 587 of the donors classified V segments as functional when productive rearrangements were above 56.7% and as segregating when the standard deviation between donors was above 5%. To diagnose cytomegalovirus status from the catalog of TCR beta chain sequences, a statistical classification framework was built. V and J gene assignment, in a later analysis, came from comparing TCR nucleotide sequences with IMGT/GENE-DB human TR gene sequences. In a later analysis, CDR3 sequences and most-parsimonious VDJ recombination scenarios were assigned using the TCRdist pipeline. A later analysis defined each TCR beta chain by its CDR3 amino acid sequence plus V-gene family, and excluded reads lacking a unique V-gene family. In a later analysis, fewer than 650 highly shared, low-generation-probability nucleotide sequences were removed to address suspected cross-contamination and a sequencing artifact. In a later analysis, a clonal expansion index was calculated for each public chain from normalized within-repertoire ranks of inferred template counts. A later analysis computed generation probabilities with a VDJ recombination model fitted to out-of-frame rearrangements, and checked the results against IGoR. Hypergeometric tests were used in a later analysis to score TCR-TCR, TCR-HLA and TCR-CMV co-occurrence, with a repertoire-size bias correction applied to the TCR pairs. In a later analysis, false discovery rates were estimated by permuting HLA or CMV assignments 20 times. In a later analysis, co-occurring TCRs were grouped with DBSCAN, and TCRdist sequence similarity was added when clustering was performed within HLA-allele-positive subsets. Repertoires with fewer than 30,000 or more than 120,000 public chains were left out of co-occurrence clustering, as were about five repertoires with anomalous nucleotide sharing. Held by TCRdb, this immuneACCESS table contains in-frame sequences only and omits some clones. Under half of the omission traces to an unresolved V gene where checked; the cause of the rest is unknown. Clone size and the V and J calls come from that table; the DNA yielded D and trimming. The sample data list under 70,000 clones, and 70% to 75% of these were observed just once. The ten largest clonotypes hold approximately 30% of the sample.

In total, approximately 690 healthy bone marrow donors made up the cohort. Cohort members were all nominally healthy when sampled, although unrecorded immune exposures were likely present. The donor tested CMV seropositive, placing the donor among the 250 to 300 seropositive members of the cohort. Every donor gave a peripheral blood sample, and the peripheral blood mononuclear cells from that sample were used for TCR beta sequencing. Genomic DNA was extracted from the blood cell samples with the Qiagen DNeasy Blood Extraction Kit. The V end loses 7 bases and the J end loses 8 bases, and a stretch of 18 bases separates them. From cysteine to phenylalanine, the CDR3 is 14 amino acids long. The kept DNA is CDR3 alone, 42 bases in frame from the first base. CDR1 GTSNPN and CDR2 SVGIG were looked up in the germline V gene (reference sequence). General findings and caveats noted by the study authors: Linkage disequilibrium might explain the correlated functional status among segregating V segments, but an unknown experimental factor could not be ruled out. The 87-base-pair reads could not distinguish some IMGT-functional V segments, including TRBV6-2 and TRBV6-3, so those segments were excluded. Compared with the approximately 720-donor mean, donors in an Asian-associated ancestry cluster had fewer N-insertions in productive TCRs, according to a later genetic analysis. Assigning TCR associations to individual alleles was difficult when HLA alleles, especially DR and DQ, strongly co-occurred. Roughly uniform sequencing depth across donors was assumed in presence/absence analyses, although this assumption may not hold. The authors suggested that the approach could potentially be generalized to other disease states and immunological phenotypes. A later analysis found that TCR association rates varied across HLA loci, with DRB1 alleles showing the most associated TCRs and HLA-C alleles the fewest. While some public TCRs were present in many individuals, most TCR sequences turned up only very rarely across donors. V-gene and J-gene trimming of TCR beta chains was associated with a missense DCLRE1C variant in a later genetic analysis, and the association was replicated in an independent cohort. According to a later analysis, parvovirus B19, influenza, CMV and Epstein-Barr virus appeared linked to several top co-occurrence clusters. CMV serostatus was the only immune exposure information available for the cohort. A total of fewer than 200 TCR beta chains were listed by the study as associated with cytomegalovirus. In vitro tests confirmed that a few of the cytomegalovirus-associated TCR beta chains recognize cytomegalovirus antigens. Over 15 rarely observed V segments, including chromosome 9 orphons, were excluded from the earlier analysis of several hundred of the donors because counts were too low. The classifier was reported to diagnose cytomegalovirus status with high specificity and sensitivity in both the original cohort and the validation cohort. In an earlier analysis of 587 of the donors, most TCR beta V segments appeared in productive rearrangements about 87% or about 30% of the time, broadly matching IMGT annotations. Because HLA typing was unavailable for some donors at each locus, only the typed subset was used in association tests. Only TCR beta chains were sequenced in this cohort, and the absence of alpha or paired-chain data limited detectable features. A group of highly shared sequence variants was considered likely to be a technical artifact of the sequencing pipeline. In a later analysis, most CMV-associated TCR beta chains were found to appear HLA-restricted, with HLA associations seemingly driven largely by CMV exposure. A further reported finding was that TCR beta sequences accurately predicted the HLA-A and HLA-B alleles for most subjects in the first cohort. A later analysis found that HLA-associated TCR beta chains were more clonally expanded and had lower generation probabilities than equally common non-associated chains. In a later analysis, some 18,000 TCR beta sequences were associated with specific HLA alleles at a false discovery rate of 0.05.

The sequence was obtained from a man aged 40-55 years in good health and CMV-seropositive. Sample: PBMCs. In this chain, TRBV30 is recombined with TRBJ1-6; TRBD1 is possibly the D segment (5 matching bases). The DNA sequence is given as TGTGCCTTAGGGGAGGGGCAGCTTCATTCACCCCTCCACTTT. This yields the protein CALGEGQLHSPLHF.